A single sample is the source of the 5 T cell receptor beta chains below, sequenced in a study of T cell responses to AZD1222 COVID-19 vaccine. Repertoires were generated with immunoSEQ multiplex PCR, while TCRdb's copy carries only in-frame clones and drops some. Altogether roughly 150,000 clones are present, approximately 90% being singletons, with the ten largest covering 1.5% to 2%. This sample comprised peripheral blood, obtained on day 0 of AZD1222 vaccination. All receptors derive from an adult in good health.

This clone has only one observation. This chain uses TRBV16 with TRBJ1-6; TRBD1 matches 7 bases. The CDR3 extends over 14 amino acids. The germline V gene encodes CDR1 KGHSY and CDR2 FQNENV. Trimming cost V 2 bases and J 14 bases; bases outside gene matches: 9. CDR3 coding DNA: TGTGCCAGCAGCCAAACGACAGGGAGGGTAACCCTCCACTTT. It is translated as CASSQTTGRVTLHF.

The chain carries TRBV9 and TRBJ1-1, with D unclear. This CDR3 comprises 15 residues. CDR1 is SGDLS, CDR2 YYNGEE, per germline. The germline V and J ends were trimmed by 1 base and 7 bases, with 17 bases remaining between them. CDR3 amino acids: CASSVFGSRGSEAFF. The CDR3 DNA sequence: TGTGCCAGCAGCGTATTTGGCTCCCGGGGTAGTGAAGCTTTCTTT. Filled out from reference TRBV9 and TRBJ1-1, the complete variable domain reads DSGVTQTPKHLITATGQRVTLRCSPRSGDLSVYWYQQSLDQGLQFLIQYYNGEERAKGNILERFSAQQFPDLHSELNLSSLELGDSALYFCASSVFGSRGSEAFFGQGTRLTVV.

The CDR3 reads CSVEGGIVSEAFF. CDR3 in DNA: TGCAGCGTTGAGGGGGGGATAGTTAGTGAAGCTTTCTTT. The chain uses TRBV29-1 and TRBJ1-1; possibly TRBD1 for D (5 bases). This CDR3 has 13 amino acids. Trimming took off 3 bases at V and 7 bases at J, with 15 bases between the two ends. Germline V gene sequence: CDR1 SQVTM, CDR2 ANQGSEA. The whole variable domain, filled in from reference TRBV29-1 and TRBJ1-1, reads SAVISQKPSRDICQRGTSLTIQCQVDSQVTMMFWYRQQPGQSLTLIATANQGSEATYESGFVIDKFPISRPNLTFSTLTVSNMSPEDSSIYLCSVEGGIVSEAFFGQGTRLTVV.

Worth noting for this clone: Other DNA sequences of this sample code for an identical CDR3. The gene calls are TRBV30 and TRBJ1-6, with D tentatively TRBD1 (6 bases). This CDR3 spans 13 amino acids. Trimming stripped 3 bases from V and 4 bases from J, with 7 bases between. Germline lookup yields CDR1 GTSNPN and CDR2 SVGIG (reference sequence). CDR3 in amino acids: CAWSTGYNSPLHF. CDR3 nucleotide sequence: TGTGCCTGGAGCACAGGGTATAATTCACCCCTCCACTTT.

J is TRBJ1-2 and V is TRBV7-2; maybe TRBD1 (6 bases). Trimming took 4 bases from V and 2 from J, leaving 14 bases between them. The CDR3 length is 15 residues. Germline CDR1 is SGHTA and CDR2 is FQGNSA. The CDR3 bases are TGTGCCAGCAGCTCGGTAGGGGGGGCGAACTATGGCTACACCTTC. This codes for CASSSVGGANYGYTF.